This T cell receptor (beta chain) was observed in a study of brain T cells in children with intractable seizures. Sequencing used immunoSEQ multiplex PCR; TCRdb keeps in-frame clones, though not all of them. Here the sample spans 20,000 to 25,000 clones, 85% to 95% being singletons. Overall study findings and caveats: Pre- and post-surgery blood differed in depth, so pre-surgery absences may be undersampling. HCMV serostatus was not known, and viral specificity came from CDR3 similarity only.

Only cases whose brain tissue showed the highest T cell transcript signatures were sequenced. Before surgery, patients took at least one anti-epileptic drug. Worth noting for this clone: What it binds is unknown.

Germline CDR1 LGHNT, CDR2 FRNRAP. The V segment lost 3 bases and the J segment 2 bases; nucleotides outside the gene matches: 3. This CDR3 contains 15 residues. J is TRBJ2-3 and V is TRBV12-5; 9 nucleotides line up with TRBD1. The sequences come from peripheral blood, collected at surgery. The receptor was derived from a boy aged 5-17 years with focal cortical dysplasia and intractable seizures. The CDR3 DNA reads TGTGCTAGTGGTTTCGGGACAGGGAACACAGATACGCAGTATTTT. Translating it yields CASGFGTGNTDTQYF.